Listed below are T cell receptor beta chains from one sample, sequenced in a study of blood T cell repertoires in COVID-19. Produced via immunoSEQ multiplex PCR; TCRdb's table is partial and in-frame only. The sample lists roughly 220,000 clones, about 85% occurring once. What was sequenced was peripheral blood. The receptors originated from a man aged 50 to 60 who had recovered from COVID-19. Each CDR3 is given without its conserved first and last residue. Each record gives: V gene, J gene, clone size, CDR3 protein. Clone size is shown for a subset of rows, as once, few, many or a class of expanded clone.

TRBV5-1	TRBJ1-1	-	ASSLPGTGHTEAF
TRBV11-2	TRBJ2-7	-	ASSQDRGSYEQY
TRBV19	TRBJ2-3	-	ASSPQGVDTQY
TRBV29-1	TRBJ2-1	-	SVDGRGLYNEQF
TRBV9	TRBJ2-5	-	ASSAGLAPAKETQY
TRBV5-1	TRBJ2-1	-	ASMLTGTGPSNEQF
TRBV7-2	TRBJ1-5	-	ASSDGQGFNQPQH
TRBV7-2	TRBJ1-6	-	ASSFRRDNSPLH
TRBV2	TRBJ2-7	-	ASSESRDRVSYEQY
TRBV10-1	TRBJ2-3	few	ASSPASGGLETDTQY
TRBV19	TRBJ2-1	-	ASGLAGGVYNEQF
TRBV19	TRBJ2-5	-	ASSPFGGTGRGATQY
TRBV7-2	TRBJ2-7	-	ASSVTPGTSGTTEQY
TRBV7-2	TRBJ1-1	-	ASSSRQGVGTEAF
TRBV24-1	TRBJ2-1	-	ATSKTSGITEQF
TRBV29-1	TRBJ2-1	few	SARTPGQQYNEQF
TRBV19	TRBJ2-1	once	ASSIKPGLAGVNNEQF
TRBV18	TRBJ1-1	-	ASSPPGGEAAF
TRBV28	TRBJ1-6	-	ASITTGGMYSPLH
TRBV28	TRBJ2-7	few	ASITAFGTGGYEQY
TRBV28	TRBJ1-2	few	ATRTAMYGYT
TRBV14	TRBJ2-3	-	ASSQVPSGRPTDTQY
TRBV11-2	TRBJ2-7	once	ASSFGGGIHEQY
TRBV28	TRBJ2-7	-	ASSSGWEGSVYEQY
TRBV28	TRBJ1-1	once	ASNDRATEAF
TRBV6-5	TRBJ1-3	-	ASRTAGNTIY
TRBV27	TRBJ1-1	-	ASSGQVADTEAF
TRBV3-1/TRBV3-2	TRBJ2-7	-	ASSHLLAGGAYEQY
TRBV19	TRBJ1-2	once	ASSMDRQGHGYT
TRBV6-2/TRBV6-3	TRBJ2-7	-	ASSPRGGAGGRYEQY
TRBV9	TRBJ2-3	-	ASSARGRSDTQY
TRBV2	TRBJ2-7	-	ASSASGKSYEQY
TRBV19	TRBJ1-5	-	ASSRGKPQH
TRBV6-5	TRBJ1-2	-	ASSYSRGWRDYGYT
TRBV3-1/TRBV3-2	TRBJ1-4	once	ASSQDQGLATNEKLF
TRBV9	TRBJ2-5	-	ASSVGLAGRETQY
TRBV28	TRBJ1-2	-	ASRRSLGYT
TRBV6-4	TRBJ2-1	-	ASSDEVARPNEQF
TRBV28	TRBJ1-5	-	ASSPGQGRPNQPQH
TRBV19	TRBJ2-1	-	ASSPRPRDSYNEQF
TRBV7-2	TRBJ2-2	-	ASSPRLAGVGELF
TRBV19	TRBJ2-7	-	ASSIGGDSYEQY